The next 15 T cell receptor beta chains were all read from a single sample in a study of shared clonotypes between healthy human individuals. TCRdb's copy holds only in-frame clones and misses some; the assay was immunoSEQ multiplex PCR. Of about 1 million clones listed, under 80% were seen once; the top ten hold roughly 1.5%. Sample: memory CD4+ T cells sorted from blood. Regarding subset: CD45RA-negative fraction. The origin of the receptors is a man between 18 and 29 years old in good health.

The genes are TRBV5-1 and TRBJ2-3, with TRBD1 as a possible D gene (6 bases). V was trimmed by 4 bases and J by 2 bases, leaving 17 bases between them. Germline V gene sequence: CDR1 SGHRS, CDR2 YFSETQ. The CDR3 has 16 amino acids. Written as DNA, the CDR3 is TGCGCCAGCAGCACCGAATCAGGGGCCCCCACAGATACGCAGTATTTT. Translation gives CASSTESGAPTDTQYF.

The V and J genes are TRBV9 and TRBJ1-4; D is perhaps TRBD1 (5 bases). V was clipped by 4 bases and J by 5 bases, with 15 bases between them. The germline V gene has CDR1 SGDLS and CDR2 YYNGEE. The CDR3 totals 15 residues. CDR3 sequence reads: CASSPRQSGNEKLFF. The DNA for the CDR3 is TGTGCCAGCAGCCCCCGACAGTCAGGGAATGAAAAACTGTTTTTT.

This chain uses TRBV30 with TRBJ2-1, with 7 bases matching TRBD2. This CDR3 contains 15 residues. The germline CDR1 and CDR2 sequences are GTSNPN and SVGIG (reference sequence). V shed 0 bases, J shed 7 bases, and the junction held 9 bases outside the gene matches. The CDR3 nucleotides read TGTGCCTGGAGTGTACGGGGGAGGGTTGATAATGAGCAGTTCTTC. Its protein product is CAWSVRGRVDNEQFF.

This rearrangement joins TRBV6-6 to TRBJ2-7; D call uncertain. The V and J ends lost 0 bases and 0 bases respectively, with 9 bases between them. CDR3 size: 15 residues. Germline CDR1 MNHNY, CDR2 SVGAGI (reference sequence). CDR3 protein: CASSYSVQSSYEQYF. The CDR3 bases are TGTGCCAGCAGTTACTCGGTGCAGAGCTCCTACGAGCAGTACTTC.

This clone was found a few times. The V call is TRBV9, the J call TRBJ1-3; a weak D match, TRBD1 (5 bases). The CDR3 extends over 13 amino acids. V shed 3 bases and J shed 8 bases, with 12 bases lying between them. Germline CDR1 and CDR2: SGDLS and YYNGEE. In nucleotides, the CDR3 is TGTGCCAGCAGCGGAGGAGGGGCATACACCATATATTTT. This encodes CASSGGGAYTIYF.

The chain uses TRBV7-9 and TRBJ2-2; D unclear. CDR1 is SEHNR and CDR2 is FQNEAQ in the germline V gene (reference sequence). The CDR3 covers 16 residues. V was cut by 0 bases and J by 4 bases, with 12 bases left in between. CDR3: CASSLASSLGTGELFF. The CDR3 nucleotides read TGTGCCAGCAGCTTAGCATCGTCTTTAGGCACCGGGGAGCTGTTTTTT.

This chain connects TRBV5-1 to TRBJ1-1; D might be TRBD1 (5 bases). CDR3 size: 17 residues. Germline V gene lookup returns CDR1 SGHRS and CDR2 YFSETQ. The ends were cut back, 0 bases at V and 7 bases at J, with 22 bases in the middle. In DNA, the CDR3 is TGCGCCAGCAGCTTGGCGCCCCAGGGCAGGGTGATGGATGAAGCTTTCTTT. This codes for CASSLAPQGRVMDEAFF.

The gene calls are TRBV9 and TRBJ2-1; 10 nucleotides align to TRBD2. CDR3 length equals 22 residues. Germline V CDR1 and CDR2: SGDLS, YYNGEE. V lost 0 bases, J lost 1 base, and 19 bases stayed unmatched. CDR3 sequence: CASSVGSPSLAGDTKSYNEQFF. Here the CDR3 DNA reads TGTGCCAGCAGCGTAGGGTCCCCGTCTCTAGCGGGGGACACCAAGTCCTACAATGAGCAGTTCTTC.

The chain recombines TRBV13 with TRBJ2-2; D call uncertain. V lost 8 bases to trimming and J lost 4 bases, with 8 bases between them. The CDR3 runs to 12 residues. The germline gives CDR1 PRHDT, CDR2 FYEKMQ (reference sequence). CDR3 sequence: CASDRFTGELFF. DNA for the CDR3: TGTGCCAGCGACCGCTTCACCGGGGAGCTGTTTTTT.

The chain has TRBV28 and TRBJ1-2; the D gene is possibly TRBD1 (6 bases). V was cut by 8 bases and J by 6 bases, with 16 bases left in between. Germline V CDR1 and CDR2: MDHEN, SYDVKM. The CDR3 runs 13 residues. This CDR3 reads CASLAQGSDGYTF. As DNA, the CDR3 is TGTGCCAGCTTGGCTCAGGGGTCTGATGGCTACACCTTC.

V is TRBV5-1 and J is TRBJ1-2; TRBD1 agrees at 7 bases. The CDR3 covers 15 residues. J was trimmed by 4 bases and V by 3 bases; bases with no gene match: 9. Per germline, CDR1 SGHRS and CDR2 YFSETQ. The CDR3 reads CASSSSGQSVYGYTF. CDR3 nucleotide sequence: TGCGCCAGCAGCTCATCGGGACAGAGCGTCTATGGCTACACCTTC. Full variable domain (outside the CDR3, taken from reference TRBV5-1 and TRBJ1-2): KAGVTQTPRYLIKTRGQQVTLSCSPISGHRSVSWYQQTPGQGLQFLFEYFSETQRNKGNFPGRFSGRQFSNSRSEMNVSTLELGDSALYLCASSSSGQSVYGYTFGSGTRLTVV.

The chain carries TRBV4-3 and TRBJ1-1; possibly TRBD1 for D (6 bases). Per the germline V gene, CDR1 is LGHNA and CDR2 is YSLEER. The V end was cut by 5 bases, the J end by 4 bases, with 14 bases between. The CDR3 is 14 residues long. In DNA form, the CDR3 reads TGCGCCAGCAGCTCCCACCAAGGGGGCACTGAAGCTTTCTTT. Encoded protein: CASSSHQGGTEAFF.

About this clone: Other DNA sequences in the sample encode the same CDR3. The chain employs TRBV5-1 and TRBJ2-5, with D possibly matching TRBD2 (5 bases). V dropped 2 bases and J dropped 0 bases, with 8 bases sitting between them. Germline-derived CDR1 and CDR2 are SGHRS and YFSETQ. The length of the CDR3 is 14 residues. This CDR3 reads CASSLRGYQETQYF. For the CDR3, the DNA is TGCGCCAGCAGCTTACGAGGGTACCAAGAGACCCAGTACTTC.

This chain links TRBV21-1 with TRBJ2-4; the table's D call, TRBD2, was not checked against the DNA. TRBV21-1 is recorded as a pseudogene. CDR3 length: 15 amino acids. The CDR3 loop reads CASSKVRGPKNIQYF. CDR3 bases: TGTGCCAGCAGCAAAGTACGGGGTCCCAAAAACATTCAGTACTTC.

This clone was seen just once. The rearrangement links TRBV2 to TRBJ2-1, with 7 bases matching TRBD1. The germline V gene encodes CDR1 SNHLY and CDR2 FYNNEI. The junction had 8 bases not matched to a gene; V was cut back by 0 bases and J by 15 bases. This CDR3 is built from 13 residues. The CDR3 DNA sequence: TGTGCCAGCAGTGAAGCGGACAGGCGTAAGGGGTTCTTC. This encodes CASSEADRRKGFF.